This T cell receptor beta chain was sequenced for a study of control samples from healthy donors and cancer patients. Using immunoSEQ multiplex PCR, the repertoire was profiled, and TCRdb retains in-frame clones only, with some absent. The table lists about 85,000 clones, approximately 88% of them singletons, with about 7.4% in the top ten. CDR1 is MNHEY and CDR2 is SVGEGT in the germline V gene. CDR3 length: 12 residues. Between the trimmed V and J ends, which lost 2 bases and 6 bases, there was a span of 8 bases. Sequenced material: blood. This clonotype was obtained from a woman aged 55-69 years in good health. This sequence joins TRBV6-2 or TRBV6-3 and TRBJ2-7; D is unclear. CDR3 amino acids: CASSYSSFEQYF. The CDR3 DNA reads as TGTGCCAGCAGTTACAGCAGTTTCGAGCAGTACTTC.